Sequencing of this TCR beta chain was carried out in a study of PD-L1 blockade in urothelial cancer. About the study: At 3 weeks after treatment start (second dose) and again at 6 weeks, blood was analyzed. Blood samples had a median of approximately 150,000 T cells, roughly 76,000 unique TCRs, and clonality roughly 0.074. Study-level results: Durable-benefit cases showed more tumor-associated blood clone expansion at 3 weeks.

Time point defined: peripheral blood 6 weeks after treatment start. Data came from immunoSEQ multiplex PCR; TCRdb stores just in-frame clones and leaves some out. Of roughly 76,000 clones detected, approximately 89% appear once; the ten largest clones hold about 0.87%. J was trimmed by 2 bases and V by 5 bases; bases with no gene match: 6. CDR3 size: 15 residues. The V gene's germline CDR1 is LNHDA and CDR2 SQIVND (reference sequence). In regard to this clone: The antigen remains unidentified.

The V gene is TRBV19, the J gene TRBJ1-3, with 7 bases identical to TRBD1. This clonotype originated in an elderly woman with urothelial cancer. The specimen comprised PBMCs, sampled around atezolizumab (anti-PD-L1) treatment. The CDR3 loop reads CASSARGGPGNTIYF. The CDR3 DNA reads TGTGCCAGTAGTGCTCGAGGGGGCCCTGGAAACACCATATATTTT.